The clone carrying this TCR beta chain was observed a few times. Antigen specificity is unknown. This specimen belongs to a study of T cells in Graves' hyperthyroidism and ophthalmopathy. Whole-study findings and limits: Ophthalmopathy was predicted by the model a median of around 5.9 months ahead of onset. Using 13 V-J features, a model discriminated ophthalmopathy from stable hyperthyroidism.

It was RNA transcripts that yielded the amplified TCR beta CDR3 regions. First-round RT-PCR with HTBI primers amplified the TCR CDR3 region. TCRdb itself ran the multiplex PCR reads through MiXCR, one entry per CDR3 protein. The sample records around 430,000 distinct CDR3 sequences, 14% to 15% being singletons. The receptor comes from a woman aged 25-40 years with Graves' hyperthyroidism. The sample comprised blood.

The CDR3 is CASSLVAAGTQNIQYF. DNA of the CDR3: TGCGCCAGCAGCTTGGTGGCGGCAGGAACCCAAAACATTCAGTACTTC. The chain combines TRBV5-1 with TRBJ2-4; D ambiguous. The germline V gene has CDR1 SGHRS and CDR2 YFSETQ. V was clipped by 0 bases and J by 5 bases, with 15 bases between them. The length of the CDR3 is 16 residues.